A single sample is the source of the 8 T cell receptor beta chains below, sequenced in a study of blood T cell repertoires in COVID-19. This table comes from immunoSEQ multiplex PCR, and its TCRdb copy is limited to in-frame clones, with some not included. The profile shows about 71,000 clones, over 75% of them singletons. Material: peripheral blood. These receptors were collected from a man in his forties or fifties with acute or convalescent COVID-19.

V gene TRBV11-3 combines with J gene TRBJ2-1; D perhaps matches TRBD2 (6 bases). With 1 base removed from V and 7 bases from J, the gap between germline ends came to 14 bases. The germline V gene encodes CDR1 SGHNT and CDR2 YENEEA. This CDR3 contains 15 residues. CDR3 sequence: CASSLVRGNANEQFF. CDR3 nucleotides: TGTGCCAGCAGCTTAGTTCGCGGGAATGCGAATGAGCAGTTCTTC.

The V gene is TRBV24-1, the J gene TRBJ2-1; no definite D call. Trimming took off 6 bases at V and 0 bases at J, with 14 bases between the two ends. Germline values: CDR1 KGHDR, CDR2 SFDVKD. The CDR3 covers 16 residues. DNA for the CDR3: TGTGCCACCAGTCTCGCAGGTCAAAGCTCCTACAATGAGCAGTTCTTC. Amino acids: CATSLAGQSSYNEQFF.

The CDR3, as DNA: TGTGCCAGTAGTAGAGGACTAGCTGACGAGCAGTACGTC. Its translation: CASSRGLADEQYV. The genes are TRBV19 and TRBJ2-7; TRBD2 aligns across 8 bases. Germline V lookup: CDR1 LNHDA, CDR2 SQIVND (reference sequence). This CDR3 spans 13 amino acids. J gave up 5 bases and V 4 bases, and 4 bases lay outside the gene matches.

This chain links TRBV27 with TRBJ1-6, with a weak D call TRBD1 (6 bases). V was shortened by 2 bases and J by 6 bases, with 11 bases between the two germline ends. CDR1 MNHEY and CDR2 SMNVEV come from the germline V gene (reference sequence). The CDR3 consists of 15 residues. The CDR3: CASSLGDTFNSPLHF. Here the CDR3 DNA reads TGTGCCAGCAGTTTAGGGGACACCTTTAATTCACCCCTCCACTTT.

This chain links TRBV11-3 with TRBJ2-7; the D gene is possibly TRBD2 (5 bases). V was clipped by 1 base and J by 0 bases, with 10 bases between them. The CDR3 contains 15 residues. The germline gives CDR1 SGHNT, CDR2 YENEEA. CDR3 region: CASSLGPGSSYEQYV. For the CDR3, the DNA is TGTGCCAGCAGCTTAGGTCCTGGGAGCTCCTACGAGCAGTACGTC.

The chain is built from TRBV7-9 and TRBJ2-3; possibly TRBD2 for D (6 bases). Germline V lookup: CDR1 SEHNR, CDR2 FQNEAQ (reference sequence). Trimming took 5 bases from V and 4 from J, leaving 22 bases between them. This CDR3 region has 17 residues. The CDR3 coding sequence is TGTGCCAGCAGCCCCCCACTGGGGGGAGTTAAGTCAGATACGCAGTATTTT. It specifies CASSPPLGGVKSDTQYF.

V is TRBV18 and J is TRBJ1-1, with TRBD1 as a possible D gene (5 bases). Germline V gene data show CDR1 as KGHSH and CDR2 as LQKENI. CDR3 length: 14 residues. V lost 0 bases to trimming and J lost 0 bases, with 5 bases between them. As DNA, the CDR3 is TGTGCCAGCTCACCACCGGGGCTGAACACTGAAGCTTTCTTT. Translating it yields CASSPPGLNTEAFF.

As DNA, the CDR3 is TGTGCCATCGGTATCGGGGGCTCTGGGGCCAACGTCCTGACTTTC. Protein product: CAIGIGGSGANVLTF. This chain links TRBV28 with TRBJ2-6, with D maybe TRBD2 (6 bases). CDR1 MDHEN and CDR2 SYDVKM come from the germline V gene. V was pared by 10 bases and J by 0 bases, with 13 bases between. The CDR3 consists of 15 residues.